The T cell receptor beta chain described here comes from a study of cytomegalovirus exposure and HLA in healthy donors. Study details: The 666 first-cohort repertoires shared a platform with the approximately 120 validation repertoires, as reported in a later analysis. Findings and caveats of the study: According to a later analysis, TCR clusters from the first cohort tended to co-occur in the roughly 130 validation repertoires. The study put 150 or so TCR beta chains on its list as cytomegalovirus-associated.

Concerning this clone: The antigen remains undetermined.

Germline CDR1 is SGDLS and CDR2 is YYNGEE. Germline trimming cut 2 bases from V and 0 bases from J; bases unmatched to any gene: 6. The CDR3 runs 17 residues. Profiling relied on immunoSEQ multiplex PCR, and the TCRdb table lists in-frame clones only, not all of them. This sample has under 300,000 clones, with approximately 83% found just once. V is TRBV9 and J is TRBJ2-1; 9 bases are shared with TRBD2. This TCR came from a young woman in good health and CMV-seronegative. The specimen sequenced was PBMCs. The CDR3 protein is CASSVGGSGSSYNEQFF. CDR3 bases: TGTGCCAGCAGCGTGGGGGGTAGCGGGAGCTCCTACAATGAGCAGTTCTTC.